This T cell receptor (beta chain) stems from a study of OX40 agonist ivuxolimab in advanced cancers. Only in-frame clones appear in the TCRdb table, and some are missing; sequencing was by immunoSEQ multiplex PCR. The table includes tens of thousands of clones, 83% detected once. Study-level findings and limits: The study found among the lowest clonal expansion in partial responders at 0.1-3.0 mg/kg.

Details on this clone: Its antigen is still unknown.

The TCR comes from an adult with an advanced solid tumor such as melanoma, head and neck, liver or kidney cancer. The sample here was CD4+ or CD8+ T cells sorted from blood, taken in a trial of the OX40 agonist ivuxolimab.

Written as DNA, the CDR3 is TGTGCCAGCCGTAAGGAGCGGGGCTACGCCGGGACAGATACGCAGTATTTT. This gives the protein CASRKERGYAGTDTQYF. V gene TRBV2 combines with J gene TRBJ2-3; 7 bases are shared with TRBD2. Germline CDR1 reads SNHLY; CDR2 reads FYNNEI. The J segment lost 3 bases and the V segment lost 8 bases, leaving 17 bases of the junction unmatched. The CDR3 runs to 17 residues.